This TCR beta chain was sequenced for a study of cytomegalovirus exposure and HLA in healthy donors (dated by TCRdb to 2016 to 2017). Background on the whole study: An earlier analysis of some 600 of the donors reported around 280 Gb of sequence data and 95 million to 120 million unique TCR beta sequences obtained from around 190 million T cells. Approximately 300 gigabases of sequencing data and tens of millions of unique TCR sequences were included in an early release covering about 600 HLA-typed donors. Among the roughly 410 genotyped donors, 81% belonged to the genetic ancestry cluster associated with self-reported Caucasian donors. The aim of the study was to test whether cataloging public T cell receptors could identify signatures of past pathogen exposure. The study used immunosequencing to profile the T cell repertoires of 600 to 850 subjects and linked those repertoires to cytomegalovirus serostatus. Besides the first cohort of 500 to 700 subjects, a separate validation cohort made up of about 120 different subjects was used. The study combined high-throughput TCR immunosequencing, statistical association of individual TCRs with disease status, and machine learning to predict cytomegalovirus infection status. A later analysis re-examined previously published TCR beta repertoires from more than 600 donors and added high-resolution HLA genotyping to investigate patterns of TCR occurrence. In the later analysis, no new phenotypic data were used to find candidate immune exposures; instead, reliance was placed on TCR beta sequences and their occurrence across donors. To decide whether each TCR beta V gene segment behaved as functional or pseudogenic, an earlier analysis of some 540 of the donors relied on high-throughput TCR beta sequencing. Donor age, sex, ethnicity and CMV serostatus were compiled alongside the repertoire data. In a later genetic analysis, genome-wide SNP genotypes for 398 of the 666 donors were used, and that subset was treated as a discovery cohort. Every repertoire in the discovery cohort had been generated on one and the same sequencing platform. HLA typing covered class I and class II loci at four-digit resolution. Typing coverage differed by locus: A, B, C, DRB1 and DQB1 were typed in roughly 620-630 donors, DQA1 in 522, DPA1 in roughly 590, and DPB1 in approximately 450. Because of strong linkage in the cohort, four to six DR-DQ haplotypes were treated as single units for association and clustering. Among about 410 genotyped donors of the cohort, an average of around 220,000 unique TCR beta nucleotide sequences was sequenced per donor, of which roughly 18% were non-productive. Study-wide findings and limitations: Compared with equally common non-associated chains, HLA-associated TCR beta chains in a later analysis were more clonally expanded and had lower generation probabilities. The sequencing pipeline was judged likely to have produced a cluster of highly shared sequence variants as a technical artifact. In a later genetic analysis, fewer N-insertions in productive TCRs were reported among donors in an Asian-associated ancestry cluster than the roughly 670-donor mean. Strong co-occurrence of HLA alleles, especially DR and DQ, made assigning TCR associations to individual alleles difficult. The study listed around 160 TCR beta chains as associated with cytomegalovirus. Roughly uniform sequencing depth across donors was assumed in presence/absence analyses, although this assumption may not hold. An earlier analysis of approximately 590 of the donors showed that most TCR beta V segments appeared in productive rearrangements either about 87% or about 30% of the time, which broadly matched IMGT annotations. According to a later analysis, parvovirus B19, influenza, CMV and Epstein-Barr virus appeared linked to several top co-occurrence clusters. The classifier was reported to diagnose cytomegalovirus status with high specificity and sensitivity in both the original and validation cohorts. Because some donors lacked HLA typing at each locus, the association tests relied only on the typed subset. An association between a missense DCLRE1C variant and V-gene and J-gene trimming of TCR beta chains was found in a later genetic analysis and replicated in an independent cohort. About 17 rarely observed V segments, including chromosome 9 orphons, were excluded from the earlier analysis of 550 to 700 of the donors because counts were too low. The cohort was sequenced for TCR beta chains only, and without alpha or paired-chain data the features that could be detected were limited. In vitro tests confirmed that a few of the cytomegalovirus-associated TCR beta chains recognize cytomegalovirus antigens. A later analysis associated some 17,000 TCR beta sequences with specific HLA alleles at a false discovery rate of 0.05. Across donors, most TCR sequences were observed very rarely, whereas some public TCRs were present in many individuals. It was suggested by the authors that the approach could potentially be generalized to other disease states and immunological phenotypes. The 87-base-pair reads could not distinguish some IMGT-functional V segments, including TRBV6-2 and TRBV6-3, so those segments were excluded. CMV serostatus was the only immune exposure information available for the cohort. Linkage disequilibrium might explain the correlated functional status among segregating V segments, but an unknown experimental factor could not be ruled out. Most CMV-associated TCR beta chains appeared to be HLA-restricted in a later analysis, and the HLA associations seemed to be driven largely by CMV exposure. In a later analysis, the rate of TCR association differed among HLA loci, with DRB1 alleles having the most associated TCRs and HLA-C alleles having the fewest. A further reported finding was that TCR beta sequences accurately predicted the HLA-A and HLA-B alleles for most subjects in the first cohort.

Notes on this clone: No antigen is known for it. Base qualities are not at hand, and no much larger clone is one base apart.

From the germline V gene, CDR1 is MRHNA and CDR2 is SNTAGT. V and J are trimmed by 3 bases and 4 bases, and the gene matches miss 6 bases of the junction. The CDR3 spans 15 residues, from the cysteine through the phenylalanine. Here the CDR3 DNA is all that survives: 45 bases in frame from base 1. The cohort consisted of fewer than 700 healthy bone marrow donors. At the time of sampling, all cohort members were nominally healthy, though unrecorded immune exposures were likely present. The donor was CMV seronegative and was included in the group of a few hundred seronegative cohort members. A peripheral blood sample was collected from each donor, and TCR beta sequencing was performed on peripheral blood mononuclear cells. The Qiagen DNeasy Blood Extraction Kit was used to extract genomic DNA from the blood cell samples. The library was built by means of the immunoSEQ multiplex PCR assay. The multiplex PCR relied on a mix of 60 forward primers for TCR Vbeta segments and 13 reverse primers for TCR Jbeta segments. The CDR3 region of rearranged TCR beta genes was amplified from genomic DNA with a multiplex PCR assay. The Illumina HiSeq System was used to sequence the amplified TCR beta libraries as 87-base-pair reads. In the authors' own workflow: In a later analysis, 77 million or so unique TCR beta chains were counted across the 666 repertoires, and roughly 11 million of these chains were shared by at least two donors. A nearest-neighbor algorithm error-corrected the raw reads and collapsed the reads into unique sequences, merging closely related sequences to remove PCR and sequencing errors. Alignment of CDR3 sequences to IMGT reference sequences was used to assign V, D and J gene segments. For a sequence to be retained, at least a six-nucleotide match to both a V gene segment and a J gene segment was required. Rearrangements were classified as productive when the CDR3 lacked stop codons and remained in frame with V and J, and all other rearrangements were classified as non-productive. Following IMGT convention, CDR3 was defined as the stretch from the second conserved V-encoded cysteine to the conserved J-encoded phenylalanine. Sequences without an unambiguous match to a single V gene segment were excluded from the earlier analysis of about 600 of the donors. An earlier analysis of over 450 of the donors classified V segments as functional when productive rearrangements were above 56.7% and as segregating when the standard deviation between donors was above 5%. To diagnose cytomegalovirus status from the catalog of TCR beta chain sequences, a statistical classification framework was built. A later analysis assigned V and J genes by comparing TCR nucleotide sequences with IMGT/GENE-DB human TR gene sequences. A later analysis assigned CDR3 sequences and most-parsimonious VDJ recombination scenarios with the TCRdist pipeline. A later analysis defined each TCR beta chain by its CDR3 amino acid sequence plus V-gene family, and excluded reads lacking a unique V-gene family. To address suspected cross-contamination and a sequencing artifact, a later analysis removed some 620 highly shared, low-generation-probability nucleotide sequences. In a later analysis, a clonal expansion index for each public chain was calculated from normalized within-repertoire ranks of inferred template counts. In a later analysis, generation probabilities were computed using a VDJ recombination model fitted to out-of-frame rearrangements, and the results were checked against IGoR. In a later analysis, hypergeometric tests were used to score TCR-TCR, TCR-HLA and TCR-CMV co-occurrence, with a repertoire-size bias correction applied to TCR pairs. A later analysis estimated false discovery rates by permuting HLA or CMV assignments 20 times. In a later analysis, co-occurring TCRs were grouped using DBSCAN, with TCRdist sequence similarity added in when clustering inside HLA-allele-positive subsets. For co-occurrence clustering, repertoires with fewer than 30,000 or more than 120,000 public chains were excluded, along with five or six repertoires with anomalous nucleotide sharing. TCRdb provides this immuneACCESS table in a form limited to in-frame rearrangements. Some clones are lacking; in checked studies, under half of them reflect an unresolved V gene, and why the rest are absent is not known. That table gives V, J and clone size, and the DNA gave D and trimming. Counted in this sample were around 190,000 clones; 79% of them appeared once. The ten top clones hold 1.6% of the sample.

The sequencing input was PBMCs. In this chain, TRBV6-4 is recombined with TRBJ2-3; 8 middle bases align to TRBD2. The receptor's source is a young woman in good health and CMV-seronegative. The CDR3 reads CASSEAAGEPDTQYF. The DNA reads TGTGCCAGCAGTGAGGCAGCGGGAGAACCAGATACGCAGTATTTT.